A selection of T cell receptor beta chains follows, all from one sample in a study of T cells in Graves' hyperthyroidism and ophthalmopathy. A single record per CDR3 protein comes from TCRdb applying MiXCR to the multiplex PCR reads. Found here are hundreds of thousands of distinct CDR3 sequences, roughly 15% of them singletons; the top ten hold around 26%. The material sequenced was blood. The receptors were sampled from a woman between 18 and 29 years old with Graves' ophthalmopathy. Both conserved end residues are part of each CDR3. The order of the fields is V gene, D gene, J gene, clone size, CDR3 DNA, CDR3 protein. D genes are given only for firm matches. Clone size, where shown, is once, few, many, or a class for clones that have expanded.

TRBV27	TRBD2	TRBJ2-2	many	TGTGCCAGCAGTACCCGGTTTAGCGGGGGATCCGGAACCGGGGAGCTGTTTTTT	CASSTRFSGGSGTGELFF
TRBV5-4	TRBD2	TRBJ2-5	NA	TGTGCCAGCAGCGTTGATACTAGCGGGAGTTACCGAGAGACCCAGTACTTC	CASSVDTSGSYRETQYF
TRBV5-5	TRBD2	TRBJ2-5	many	TGTGCCAGCAGCCAGGGGACTAGGTGGGACCAAGAGACCCAGTACTTC	CASSQGTRWDQETQYF
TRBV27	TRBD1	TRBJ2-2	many	TGTGCCAGCAGTCCCAACCGGGACAGGGTCAGAGGGTCCGGGGAGCTGTTTTTT	CASSPNRDRVRGSGELFF
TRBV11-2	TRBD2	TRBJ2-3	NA	TGTGCCAGCAGCTTAGGTAGCGGGGACTTCACAGATACGCAGTATTTT	CASSLGSGDFTDTQYF
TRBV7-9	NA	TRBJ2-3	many	TGTGCCAGCAGCTTAGACGGGGGAACGCAGTATTTT	CASSLDGGTQYF
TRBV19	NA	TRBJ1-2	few	TGTGCCAGTAGCGCGACGGGGGGGCGCGCCGTCTATGGCTACACCTTC	CASSATGGRAVYGYTF
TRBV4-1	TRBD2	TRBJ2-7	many	TGCGCCAGCAGCCTGGGACCCTTACTAGCGGGAGCCTACGAGCAGTACTTC	CASSLGPLLAGAYEQYF
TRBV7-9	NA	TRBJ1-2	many	TGTGCCAGCAGCTTGGGGGGGTACTATGGCTACACCTTC	CASSLGGYYGYTF
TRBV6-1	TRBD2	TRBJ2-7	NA	TGTGCCAGCAGCAGGACTAGCGGTTACTACGAGCAGTACTTC	CASSRTSGYYEQYF
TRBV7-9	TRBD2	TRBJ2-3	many	TGTGCCAGCAGACCCCCCCTTGGGGAGGGCGCGGGGGGCGGATCCACAGATACGCAGTATTTT	CASRPPLGEGAGGGSTDTQYF
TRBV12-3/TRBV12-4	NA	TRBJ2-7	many	TGTGCCAGCAGTTTGCGGGACAGACCCTACGAGCAGTACTTC	CASSLRDRPYEQYF
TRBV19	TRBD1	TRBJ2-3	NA	TGTGCCAGTAGTATACCCTTCGGGACAGGGTTCCCAGATACGCAGTATTTT	CASSIPFGTGFPDTQYF
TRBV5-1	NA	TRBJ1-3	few	TGCGCCAGCAGCTTGGGGTACGGAAACACCATATATTTT	CASSLGYGNTIYF